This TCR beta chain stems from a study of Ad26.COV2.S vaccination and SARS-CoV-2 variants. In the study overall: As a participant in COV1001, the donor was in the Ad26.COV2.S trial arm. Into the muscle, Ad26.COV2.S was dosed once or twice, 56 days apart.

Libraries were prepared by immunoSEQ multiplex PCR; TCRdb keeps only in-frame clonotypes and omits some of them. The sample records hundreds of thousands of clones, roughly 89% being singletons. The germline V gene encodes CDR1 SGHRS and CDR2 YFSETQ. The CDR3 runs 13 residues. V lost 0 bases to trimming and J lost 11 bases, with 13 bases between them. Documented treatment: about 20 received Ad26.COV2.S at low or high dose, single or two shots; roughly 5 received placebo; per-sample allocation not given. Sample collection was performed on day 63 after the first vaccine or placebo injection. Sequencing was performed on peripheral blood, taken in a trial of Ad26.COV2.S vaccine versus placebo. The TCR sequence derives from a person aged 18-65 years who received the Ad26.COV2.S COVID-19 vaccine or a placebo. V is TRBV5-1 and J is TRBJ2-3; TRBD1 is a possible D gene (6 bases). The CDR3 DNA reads TGCGCCAGCAGCTTGGGTCCACAGGGAAAGCAGTATTTT. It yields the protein CASSLGPQGKQYF.